These 9 T cell receptor beta chains came from one sample sequenced in a study of shared clonotypes between healthy human individuals. Sequencing was performed with immunoSEQ multiplex PCR; in TCRdb, only in-frame clones are kept and a portion is missing. The sample includes under 1,100,000 clones, more than 65% of them seen just once. Material for sequencing was memory CD4+ T cells sorted from blood. Subset indicated: CD45RA-negative fraction. The receptors come from a man aged 18 to 35 in good health.

The CDR3 DNA is TGTGCCAGCAGCGTATTGAACACAGGGGTTCAAGCACTAGGCTACACCTTC. It specifies CASSVLNTGVQALGYTF. The V gene is TRBV5-8, the J gene TRBJ1-2; TRBD1 aligns across 7 bases. Germline V gene data show CDR1 as SGHTS and CDR2 as YDEGEE. J was trimmed by 8 bases and V by 4 bases; bases with no gene match: 20. This CDR3 contains 17 residues.

V usage is TRBV14 and J usage is TRBJ1-1; D is possibly TRBD1 (5 bases). V shed 7 bases and J shed 5 bases, with 20 bases lying between them. This CDR3 region has 15 residues. Germline assignment: CDR1 SGHDN and CDR2 FVKESK. CDR3 residues: CASTLLGDDGTEAFF. The CDR3 DNA reads as TGTGCCAGCACCCTATTGGGGGACGATGGGACTGAAGCTTTCTTT.

The gene calls are TRBV19 and TRBJ1-3; D remains unclear. The germline V gene has CDR1 LNHDA and CDR2 SQIVND (reference sequence). Trimming took 7 bases from V and 0 from J, leaving 7 bases between them. The CDR3 loop spans 13 amino acids. The CDR3 region is CASTMNSGNTIYF. CDR3 DNA sequence: TGTGCCAGTACAATGAACTCTGGAAACACCATATATTTT.

With regard to this clone: One junction end disagrees with the germline gene, perhaps due to a read error. The chain couples TRBV7-7 to TRBJ1-5; TRBD1 matches at 9 bases. CDR1 SSHAT and CDR2 FNYEAQ come from the germline V gene (reference sequence). This CDR3 region has 13 residues. The CDR3 DNA sequence: TGTGCTAGCAGCCGGGACAGGGATCAGCCCCAGCATTTT. It encodes CASSRDRDQPQHF.

J is TRBJ2-6 and V is TRBV27, with no clear D. There are 18 residues in the CDR3. Germline assignment: CDR1 MNHEY and CDR2 SMNVEV (reference sequence). V lost 0 bases, J lost 0 bases, and 12 bases lay in between. As DNA, the CDR3 is TGTGCCAGCAGTTTATCGTTGTATTTCAGCTCTGGGGCCAACGTCCTGACTTTC. This encodes CASSLSLYFSSGANVLTF.

This clone turned up a few times. The gene calls are TRBV18 and TRBJ2-3, with a tentative D call TRBD2 (5 bases). CDR3 length: 16 residues. Deletions cut 3 bases from V and 4 bases from J, with 17 bases between. Per germline, CDR1 KGHSH and CDR2 LQKENI. CDR3 region: CASSPPLPGLPDTQYF. The CDR3 nucleotides are TGTGCCAGCTCACCGCCCCTCCCGGGATTACCAGATACGCAGTATTTT.

This clone came up a few times. The rearrangement uses TRBV7-9 and TRBJ2-7; TRBD1 matches at 7 bases. The germline CDR1 and CDR2 sequences are SEHNR and FQNEAQ (reference sequence). Trimming took 5 bases from V and 1 from J; bases not matched to a gene: 8. CDR3 length: 15 residues. CDR3 sequence (DNA): TGTGCCAGCAGCGAGGGACAGAACCCTTCCTACGAGCAGTACTTC. Translating it yields CASSEGQNPSYEQYF.

On this clone: Additional DNA sequences in this sample encode the identical CDR3. The chain couples TRBV6-5 to TRBJ1-1; D perhaps matches TRBD1 (5 bases). Trimming stripped 0 bases from V and 5 bases from J, with 7 bases between. There are 13 residues in the CDR3. Germline assignment: CDR1 MNHEY and CDR2 SVGAGI. This chain's CDR3 is CASSYSGETEAFF. CDR3 nucleotides: TGTGCCAGCAGTTACTCAGGGGAGACTGAAGCTTTCTTT.

This clone was recorded a few times. This CDR3 is also generated by other DNA sequences in the sample. This chain links TRBV7-8 with TRBJ1-2; D gene ambiguous. Germline V gene lookup returns CDR1 SGHVS and CDR2 FQNEAQ. This CDR3 contains 12 residues. V lost 1 base and J 4 bases, leaving 4 bases between the germline ends. The CDR3 bases are TGTGCCAGCAGCTTAGGCCCCTATGGCTACACCTTC. It translates to CASSLGPYGYTF.